This T cell receptor beta chain was sequenced during a study of cytomegalovirus exposure and HLA in healthy donors. Vbeta (60) and Jbeta (13) primers were used in the PCR. Assay used: immunoSEQ multiplex PCR; TCRdb lists only in-frame clones, some missing. The profile covers roughly 110,000 clones, with about 80% appearing a single time and approximately 2.4% taken by the ten largest. The V gene end was trimmed by 4 bases and the J gene end by 5 bases; junction bases not matched to a gene: 9. The germline V gene has CDR1 SGHDT and CDR2 YYEEEE. The CDR3 has 16 residues. The chain employs TRBV5-6 and TRBJ2-2; TRBD1 matches 9 bases. Sequencing used PBMCs. This sequence was found in a man under 40 in good health and CMV-seropositive. In DNA, the CDR3 is TGTGCCAGCAGCGAAGTAGGGACAGGGAGGACCGGGGAGCTGTTTTTT. Translating gives CASSEVGTGRTGELFF.